This passage covers 18 T cell receptor beta chains from one sample sequenced in a study of shared clonotypes between healthy human individuals (dated by TCRdb to the early 2020s). CD8 naive samples were obtained by positive selection for CCR7 among CD45RO-negative cells, yielding a CD45RA+CCR7+ population from which TemRA cells were excluded. The library came from the immunoSEQ multiplex PCR assay. TCRdb took over this immuneACCESS table, retaining in-frame rearrangements with V and J assigned. Such tables are incomplete; in checked studies, under half of the missing clones stem from an unresolved V gene, and the remainder is unexplained. This sample is represented by hundreds of thousands of clones; approximately 96% of them were singletons. The top ten clones comprise around 0.12% of the sample. Material for sequencing was naive CD8+ T cells sorted from blood. The intended sense of this specimen's cell subset or site label: CD45RA+CCR7+. The receptor source for this set is a woman in her twenties or thirties in good health.

The chain uses TRBV10-3 and TRBJ2-1; 7 nucleotides align to TRBD2. Germline CDR1 ENHRY, CDR2 SYGVKD. The CDR3 covers 13 residues. V shed 4 bases, J shed 6 bases, and the junction held 3 bases outside the gene matches. For the CDR3, the DNA is TGTGCCATCAGTGCCCCTAGCGGCAATGAGCAGTTCTTC. This encodes CAISAPSGNEQFF.

The chain recombines TRBV28 with TRBJ2-5; D might be TRBD2 (6 bases). The germline gives CDR1 MDHEN, CDR2 SYDVKM. This CDR3 contains 14 residues. V was trimmed by 4 bases and J by 9 bases, leaving 18 bases between them. In DNA form, the CDR3 reads TGTGCCAGCAGTTCCCTCCGCGGGACCCTGCCCCAGTACTTC. Amino acid sequence: CASSSLRGTLPQYF.

Turning to this clone: Other DNA sequences in the same sample also yield this CDR3. The CDR3 protein is CASSFGNIQYF. DNA of the CDR3: TGTGCCAGCAGTTTTGGAAACATTCAGTACTTC. The V gene is TRBV27, the J gene TRBJ2-4, with D uncertain. Trimming took off 3 bases at V and 6 bases at J, with 3 bases between the two ends. There are 11 residues in the CDR3. CDR1 and CDR2 (germline): MNHEY, SMNVEV (reference sequence).

This chain joins TRBV12-5 and TRBJ1-1, with 10 nucleotides matching TRBD1. This CDR3 is 16 amino acids long. Germline CDR1 and CDR2: LGHNT and FRNRAP. V was pared by 5 bases and J by 6 bases, with 12 bases of the junction left unmatched. The CDR3 loop reads CASGLNPTGGRSEAFF. In nucleotides, the CDR3 is TGTGCTAGTGGTCTTAACCCGACAGGGGGCCGCTCTGAAGCTTTCTTT.

The chain carries TRBV7-8 and TRBJ2-3; 9 bases align to TRBD1. V lost 5 bases, J lost 1 base, and 4 bases stayed unmatched. This CDR3 contains 15 residues. Germline-derived CDR1 and CDR2 are SGHVS and FQNEAQ. For the CDR3, the DNA is TGTGCCAGCAGCCATACAGGGGGCGGCACAGATACGCAGTATTTT. Translating gives CASSHTGGGTDTQYF.

This clone was recorded once. Other DNA sequences within the sample encode an identical CDR3. The chain combines TRBV30 with TRBJ1-5, with 9 bases identical to TRBD1. This CDR3 has 14 residues. J was trimmed by 4 bases and V by 0 bases; bases with no gene match: 1. Germline V gene data show CDR1 as GTSNPN and CDR2 as SVGIG (reference sequence). CDR3 DNA sequence: TGTGCCTGGAGTGTTGGACAGGGGAATCAGCCCCAGCATTTT. Its protein is CAWSVGQGNQPQHF.

This rearrangement joins TRBV9 to TRBJ2-6, with a weak D call TRBD1 (5 bases). Germline lookup yields CDR1 SGDLS and CDR2 YYNGEE. The germline V and J ends were trimmed by 2 bases and 3 bases, with 9 bases remaining between them. The CDR3 loop spans 15 amino acids. The CDR3 loop is CASSVQGFGANVLTF. The CDR3 DNA reads TGTGCCAGCAGCGTTCAGGGTTTTGGGGCCAACGTCCTGACTTTC.

The V and J genes are TRBV6-5 and TRBJ1-2, with 8 bases identical to TRBD1. J was trimmed by 0 bases and V by 5 bases; bases with no gene match: 5. Germline CDR1 reads MNHEY; CDR2 reads SVGAGI. The CDR3 is 15 amino acids. CDR3 coding DNA: TGTGCCAGCAGTCAAGGGACAGGAGCTAACTATGGCTACACCTTC. Translation: CASSQGTGANYGYTF.

This chain joins TRBV15 and TRBJ1-5; 9 bases align to TRBD1. The CDR3 spans 18 residues. Trimming removed 5 bases from V and 1 base from J; junction bases left unmatched: 12. Germline assignment: CDR1 LNHNV and CDR2 YYDKDF (reference sequence). The CDR3 DNA follows: TGTGCCACCAGCCACAGGGACAGGGTGAAAGAGAGCAATCAGCCCCAGCATTTT. It encodes CATSHRDRVKESNQPQHF.

The rearrangement joins TRBV29-1 to TRBJ2-5, with TRBD2 identical over 9 bases. With V trimmed by 3 bases and J by 2 bases, 10 bases remained unmatched. CDR3 length: 16 amino acids. CDR1 is SQVTM and CDR2 is ANQGSEA in the germline V gene. CDR3: CSVDRVAGGFQETQYF. The CDR3 DNA is TGCAGCGTTGATCGGGTGGCGGGAGGGTTTCAAGAGACCCAGTACTTC.

J is TRBJ1-5 and V is TRBV19, with 8 nucleotides matching TRBD1. The junction had 7 bases not matched to a gene; V was cut back by 3 bases and J by 6 bases. Germline values: CDR1 LNHDA, CDR2 SQIVND (reference sequence). This CDR3 is built from 15 residues. The CDR3 DNA reads as TGTGCCAGTAGTATGCTGGGACAGGACAGTCAGCCCCAGCATTTT. Its translation is CASSMLGQDSQPQHF.

The genes are TRBV5-8 and TRBJ1-2, with D unclear. Looked up from germline, CDR1 is SGHTS and CDR2 is YDEGEE. CDR3 length: 11 residues. The V and J ends lost 5 bases and 5 bases respectively, with 7 bases between them. CDR3 nucleotide sequence: TGTGCCAGCAGGGACCGATATGGCTACACCTTC. As protein: CASRDRYGYTF.

The gene calls are TRBV27 and TRBJ2-5, with TRBD2 matching 11 bases. J gave up 3 bases and V 7 bases, and 1 base lay outside the gene matches. The CDR3 spans 13 residues. Germline CDR1 and CDR2: MNHEY and SMNVEV (reference sequence). The CDR3 region has the DNA TGTGCCAGCAAACTAGCGGGAGAAGAGACCCAGTACTTC. Amino acid sequence: CASKLAGEETQYF.

This chain uses TRBV9 with TRBJ2-3, with D possibly called TRBD1 or TRBD2 (5 bases each). CDR3 size: 16 residues. Germline CDR1 and CDR2: SGDLS and YYNGEE. V was cut by 1 base and J by 0 bases, with 12 bases left in between. CDR3 region: CASSVKGRLSTDTQYF. DNA for the CDR3: TGTGCCAGCAGCGTAAAGGGGAGATTAAGCACAGATACGCAGTATTTT. Combining the CDR3 with reference TRBV9 and TRBJ2-3 gives the whole variable domain DSGVTQTPKHLITATGQRVTLRCSPRSGDLSVYWYQQSLDQGLQFLIQYYNGEERAKGNILERFSAQQFPDLHSELNLSSLELGDSALYFCASSVKGRLSTDTQYFGPGTRLTVL.

The chain couples TRBV6-5 to TRBJ2-1; D is possibly TRBD2 (6 bases). Germline lookup yields CDR1 MNHEY and CDR2 SVGAGI. The CDR3 is 15 residues long. V was cut by 4 bases and J by 8 bases, with 18 bases left in between. CDR3 bases: TGTGCCAGCAGTTTTGGAGGCCGAGGGAGGTATGAGCAGTTCTTC. Amino acid sequence: CASSFGGRGRYEQFF.

V gene TRBV9 combines with J gene TRBJ2-1; 11 bases are shared with TRBD2. The V and J ends lost 4 bases and 9 bases, in that order; junction bases with no gene match: 9. CDR3 length: 15 amino acids. Germline CDR1 and CDR2: SGDLS and YYNGEE. The CDR3 DNA is TGTGCCAGCAGCCCCAGACTAGCGGGAACGCCTGAGCAGTTCTTC. Protein: CASSPRLAGTPEQFF.

The chain employs TRBV18 and TRBJ2-7; 8 nucleotides agree with TRBD2. The CDR3 runs 16 residues. Germline trimming cut 6 bases from V and 0 bases from J; bases unmatched to any gene: 10. Germline CDR1 and CDR2: KGHSH and LQKENI. The CDR3 loop is CASSSGGGRFSYEQYF. CDR3 DNA: TGTGCCAGCTCCTCGGGGGGGGGCCGTTTCTCCTACGAGCAGTACTTC. The full variable domain, rest sourced from reference TRBV18 and TRBJ2-7, is NAGVMQNPRHLVRRRGQEARLRCSPMKGHSHVYWYRQLPEEGLKFMVYLQKENIIDESGMPKERFSAEFPKEGPSILRIQQVVRGDSAAYFCASSSGGGRFSYEQYFGPGTRLTVT.

The V and J genes are TRBV2 and TRBJ2-7; TRBD2 agrees at 14 bases. V was pared by 4 bases and J by 4 bases, with 3 bases of the junction left unmatched. CDR1 and CDR2 (germline): SNHLY, FYNNEI. The CDR3 consists of 15 residues. CDR3 residues: CASSGTSGRSYEQYF. The CDR3 DNA follows: TGTGCCAGCAGTGGGACTAGCGGGAGGTCTTACGAGCAGTACTTC.